This T cell receptor (beta chain) came from a study of blood T cell repertoires in COVID-19. Study-level information: The United States, Italy and Spain provided the acute and convalescent COVID-19 samples. Sources were T cells, B-cell-depleted T cells, or PBMCs; the material itself was cDNA or gDNA.

Original analysis: Amplification from reference gene primers served as the basis for estimated nucleated cell counts. Measured with immunoSEQ multiplex PCR; TCRdb has only the in-frame clones, and not every one. V, J and clone size are taken as reported in that table, and D and trimming were inferred from the DNA itself. This table has approximately 210,000 clones, about nine tenths appearing once. This CDR3 contains 15 residues. The V and J ends lost 8 bases and 6 bases respectively, with 19 bases between them. Germline CDR1 reads MNHEY; CDR2 reads SVGAGI. Input material: peripheral blood. The sequence came from a woman between 35 and 50 years old with acute or convalescent COVID-19. The chain is built from TRBV6-5 and TRBJ2-2; a possible D gene is TRBD1 (7 bases). For the CDR3, the DNA is TGTGCCAGCGCCTCGGGGGACAGAATGCCCGGGGAGCTGTTTTTT. Amino acid sequence: CASASGDRMPGELFF.